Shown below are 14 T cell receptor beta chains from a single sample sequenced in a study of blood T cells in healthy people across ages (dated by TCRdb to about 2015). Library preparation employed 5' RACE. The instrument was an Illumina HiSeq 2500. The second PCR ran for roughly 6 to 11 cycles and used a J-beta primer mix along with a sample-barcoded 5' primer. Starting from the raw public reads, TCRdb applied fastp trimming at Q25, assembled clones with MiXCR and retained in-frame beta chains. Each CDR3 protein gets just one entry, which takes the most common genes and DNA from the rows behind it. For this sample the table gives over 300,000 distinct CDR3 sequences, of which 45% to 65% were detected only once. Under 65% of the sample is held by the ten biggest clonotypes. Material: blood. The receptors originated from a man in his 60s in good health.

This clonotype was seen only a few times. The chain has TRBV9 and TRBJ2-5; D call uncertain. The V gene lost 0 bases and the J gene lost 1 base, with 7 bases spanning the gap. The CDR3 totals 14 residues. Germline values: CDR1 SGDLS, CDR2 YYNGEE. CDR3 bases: TGTGCCAGCAGCGTAGTTACGGGCCAAGAGACCCAGTACTTC. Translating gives CASSVVTGQETQYF. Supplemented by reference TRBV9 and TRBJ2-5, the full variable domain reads DSGVTQTPKHLITATGQRVTLRCSPRSGDLSVYWYQQSLDQGLQFLIQYYNGEERAKGNILERFSAQQFPDLHSELNLSSLELGDSALYFCASSVVTGQETQYFGPGTRLLVL.

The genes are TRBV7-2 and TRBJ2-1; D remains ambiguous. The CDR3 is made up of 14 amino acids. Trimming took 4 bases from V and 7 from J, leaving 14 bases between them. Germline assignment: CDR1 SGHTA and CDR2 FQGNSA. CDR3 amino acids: CASSSAPNSNEQFF. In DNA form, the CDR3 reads TGTGCCAGCAGCTCCGCGCCCAACTCGAATGAGCAGTTCTTC.

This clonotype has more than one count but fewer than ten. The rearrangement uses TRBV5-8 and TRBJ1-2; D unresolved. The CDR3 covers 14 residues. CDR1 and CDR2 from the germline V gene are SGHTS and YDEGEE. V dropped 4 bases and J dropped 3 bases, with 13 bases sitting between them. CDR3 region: CASSPPGIYYGYTF. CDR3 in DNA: TGTGCCAGCAGCCCCCCCGGGATATACTATGGCTACACCTTC.

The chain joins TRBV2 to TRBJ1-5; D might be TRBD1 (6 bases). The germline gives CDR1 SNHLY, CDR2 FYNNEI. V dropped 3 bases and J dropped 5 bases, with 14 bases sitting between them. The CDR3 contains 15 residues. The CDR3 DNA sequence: TGTGCCAGCAGTGAGTCCCAAGGGGGGCATCAGCCCCAGCATTTT. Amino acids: CASSESQGGHQPQHF.

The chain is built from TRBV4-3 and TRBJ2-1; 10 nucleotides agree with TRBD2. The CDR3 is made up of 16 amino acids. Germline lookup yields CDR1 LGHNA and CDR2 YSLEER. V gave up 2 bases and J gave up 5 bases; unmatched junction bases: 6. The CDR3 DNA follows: TGCGCCAGCAGCCAAACTCTAGCGGGGGTTGACAATGAGCAGTTCTTC. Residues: CASSQTLAGVDNEQFF.

The CDR3, as DNA: TGTGCCAGCAGCTTGGCAGGCAGGGCCAAAAACATTCAGTACTTC. Translation: CASSLAGRAKNIQYF. The chain couples TRBV11-1 to TRBJ2-4; no definite D call. V was cut by 3 bases and J by 1 base, with 10 bases left in between. CDR1 and CDR2 (germline): SGHAT, FQDESV (reference sequence). The CDR3 is 15 residues long.

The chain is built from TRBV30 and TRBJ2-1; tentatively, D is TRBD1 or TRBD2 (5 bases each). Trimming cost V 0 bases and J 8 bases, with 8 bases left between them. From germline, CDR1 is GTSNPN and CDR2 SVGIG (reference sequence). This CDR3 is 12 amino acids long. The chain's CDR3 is CAWSVTGHEQFF. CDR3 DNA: TGTGCCTGGAGTGTGACGGGGCATGAGCAGTTCTTC. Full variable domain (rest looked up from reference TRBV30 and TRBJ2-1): SQTIHQWPATLVQPVGSPLSLECTVEGTSNPNLYWYRQAAGRGLQLLFYSVGIGQISSEVPQNLSASRPQDRQFILSSKKLLLSDSGFYLCAWSVTGHEQFFGPGTRLTVL.

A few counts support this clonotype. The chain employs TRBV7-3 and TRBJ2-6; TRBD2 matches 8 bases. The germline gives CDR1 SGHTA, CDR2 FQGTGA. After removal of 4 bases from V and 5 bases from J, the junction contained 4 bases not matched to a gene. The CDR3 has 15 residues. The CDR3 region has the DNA TGTGCCAGCAGCTCCCCGGGAGGGCGGGCCAACGTCCTGACTTTC. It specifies CASSSPGGRANVLTF.

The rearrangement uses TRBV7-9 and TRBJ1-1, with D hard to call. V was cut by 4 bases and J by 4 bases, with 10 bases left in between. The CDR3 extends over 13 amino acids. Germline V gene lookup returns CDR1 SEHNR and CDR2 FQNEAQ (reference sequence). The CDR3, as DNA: TGTGCCAGCAGCTCTGACCGCGGCACTGAAGCTTTCTTT. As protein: CASSSDRGTEAFF.

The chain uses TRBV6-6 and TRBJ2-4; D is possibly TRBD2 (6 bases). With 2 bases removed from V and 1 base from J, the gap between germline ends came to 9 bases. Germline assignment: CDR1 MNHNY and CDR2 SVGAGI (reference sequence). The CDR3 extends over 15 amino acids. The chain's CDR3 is CASSYQEGAKNIQYF. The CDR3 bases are TGTGCCAGCAGTTACCAGGAGGGGGCCAAAAACATTCAGTACTTC.

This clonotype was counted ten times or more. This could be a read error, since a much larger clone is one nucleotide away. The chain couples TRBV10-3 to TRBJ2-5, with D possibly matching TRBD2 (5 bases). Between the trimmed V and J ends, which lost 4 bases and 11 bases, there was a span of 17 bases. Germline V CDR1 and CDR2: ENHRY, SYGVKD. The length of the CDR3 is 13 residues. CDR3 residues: CAISALEGGEQYF. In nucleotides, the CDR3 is TGTGCCATCAGTGCCCTAGAGGGCGGAGAGCAGTACTTC.

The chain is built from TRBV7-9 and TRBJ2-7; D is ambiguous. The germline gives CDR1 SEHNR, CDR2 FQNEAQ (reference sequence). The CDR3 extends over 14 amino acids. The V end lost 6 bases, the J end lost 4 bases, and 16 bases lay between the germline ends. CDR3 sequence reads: CASSAPSTQYEQYF. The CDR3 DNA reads TGTGCCAGCAGTGCGCCCTCCACACAGTACGAGCAGTACTTC. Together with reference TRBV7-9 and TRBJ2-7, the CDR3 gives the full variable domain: DTGVSQNPRHKITKRGQNVTFRCDPISEHNRLYWYRQTLGQGPEFLTYFQNEAQLEKSRLLSDRFSAERPKGSFSTLEIQRTEQGDSAMYLCASSAPSTQYEQYFGPGTRLTVT.

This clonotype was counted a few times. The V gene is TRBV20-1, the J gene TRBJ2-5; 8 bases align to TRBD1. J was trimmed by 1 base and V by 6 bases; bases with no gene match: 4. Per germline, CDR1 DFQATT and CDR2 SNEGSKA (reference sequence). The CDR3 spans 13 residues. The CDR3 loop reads CSATGQGQETQYF. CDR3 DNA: TGCAGTGCAACCGGACAGGGCCAAGAGACCCAGTACTTC.

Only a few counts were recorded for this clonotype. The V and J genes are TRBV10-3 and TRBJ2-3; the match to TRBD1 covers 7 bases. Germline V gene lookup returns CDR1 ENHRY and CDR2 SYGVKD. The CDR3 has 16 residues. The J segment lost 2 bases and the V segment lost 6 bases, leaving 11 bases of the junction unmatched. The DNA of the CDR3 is TGTGCCATCAGCCAACCGGGGACAGCGACCACAGATACGCAGTATTTT. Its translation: CAISQPGTATTDTQYF.